The 30 T cell receptor beta chains below all came from one sample that was sequenced in a study of CD8+CD57+ T cells in acquired aplastic anemia (dated by TCRdb to 2017 to 2018). Expansion of CD8+CD57+ cells had been shown by flow cytometry in the patients chosen for sequencing. Sequencing used an Illumina HiSeq 2000. Profiling of TCR beta VDJ combinations and CDR3 sequences used genomic DNA as the template. The raw public reads went through TCRdb reprocessing: fastp at Q25, MiXCR clone calling, in-frame beta chains kept. Identical CDR3 proteins give one entry, which carries the most common genes and DNA. The sample table lists 90,000 to 150,000 distinct CDR3 sequences, approximately 61% of them with a count of one. The ten largest account for roughly 30% of the sample. Source material: sorted CD4+, CD8+, or CD8+CD57+ T cells (not recorded which) from PBMCs. The receptors were gathered from a human donor with aplastic anemia.

This clonotype has at least ten counts. CDR3 in amino acids: CASSEVGFMGSVYEQYF. The DNA of the CDR3 is TGTGCCAGCAGTGAAGTAGGATTCATGGGGTCGGTCTACGAGCAGTACTTC. V is TRBV6-1 and J is TRBJ2-7; D not resolved. The CDR3 loop spans 17 amino acids. Germline assignment: CDR1 MNHNS and CDR2 SASEGT. V was cut by 1 base and J by 3 bases, with 19 bases left in between.

This clonotype was detected many times. V gene TRBV7-9 combines with J gene TRBJ2-1, with a possible D match to TRBD1 (5 bases). The length of the CDR3 is 12 residues. V was clipped by 4 bases and J by 7 bases, with 8 bases between them. Germline CDR1 reads SEHNR; CDR2 reads FQNEAQ (reference sequence). The DNA for the CDR3 is TGTGCCAGCAGCTACGACAGTAATGAGCAGTTCTTC. It is translated as CASSYDSNEQFF.

In its sample, this clonotype was seen once. The V call is TRBV27, the J call TRBJ2-7; D gene ambiguous. Germline values: CDR1 MNHEY, CDR2 SMNVEV (reference sequence). The V gene lost 5 bases and the J gene lost 2 bases, with 16 bases spanning the gap. The CDR3 runs 15 residues. CDR3 amino acids: CASSPRGAITYEQYF. The CDR3 nucleotides are TGTGCCAGCAGTCCCCGAGGAGCGATCACCTACGAGCAGTACTTC.

The DNA of the CDR3 is TGTGCCAGCAATCCGACAGGGCGAGCTAACTATGGCTACACCTTC. Its translation: CASNPTGRANYGYTF. This chain links TRBV2 with TRBJ1-2; 7 nucleotides match TRBD1. Germline loops: CDR1 SNHLY, CDR2 FYNNEI. After removal of 7 bases from V and 0 bases from J, the junction contained 8 bases not matched to a gene. The CDR3 runs 15 residues.

There are many counts of this clonotype. V is TRBV6-5 and J is TRBJ2-3, with 8 nucleotides matching TRBD2. J gave up 4 bases and V 2 bases, and 5 bases lay outside the gene matches. CDR3 length equals 15 residues. Germline loops: CDR1 MNHEY, CDR2 SVGAGI. CDR3 sequence reads: CASSYTSGSADTQYF. In DNA, the CDR3 is TGTGCCAGCAGTTACACGAGCGGGAGCGCAGATACGCAGTATTTT.

On this clonotype: One junction end does not reproduce the germline sequence, and a read error may be involved. The rearrangement joins TRBV29-1 to TRBJ1-5, with no clear D. The CDR3 length is 17 residues. Germline V gives CDR1 SQVTM, CDR2 ANQGSEA. The CDR3 reads CSVATTTDTYSNQPQHF. The CDR3 DNA is TGCAGCGTGGCCACAACTACAGATACCTATAGCAATCAGCCACAGCATTTT. The complete variable domain, with remaining parts taken from reference TRBV29-1 and TRBJ1-5, reads SAVISQKPSRDICQRGTSLTIQCQVDSQVTMMFWYRQQPGQSLTLIATANQGSEATYESGFVIDKFPISRPNLTFSTLTVSNMSPEDSSIYLCSVATTTDTYSNQPQHFGDGTRLSIL.

This clonotype was counted only a few times. The chain uses TRBV2 and TRBJ2-3, with 8 positions matching TRBD2. CDR1 is SNHLY and CDR2 is FYNNEI in the germline V gene. V shed 8 bases, J shed 6 bases, and the junction held 10 bases outside the gene matches. This CDR3 comprises 14 residues. CDR3 coding DNA: TGTGCCAGCTACGGGGGGGAATCTTCTGATACGCAGTATTTT. It translates to CASYGGESSDTQYF. Looking up the rest from reference TRBV2 and TRBJ2-3 gives the full variable domain: EPEVTQTPSHQVTQMGQEVILRCVPISNHLYFYWYRQILGQKVEFLVSFYNNEISEKSEIFDDQFSVERPDGSNFTLKIRSTKLEDSAMYFCASYGGESSDTQYFGPGTRLTVL.

The chain combines TRBV27 with TRBJ2-7, with TRBD1 identical over 8 bases. This CDR3 is built from 13 residues. With V trimmed by 3 bases and J by 4 bases, 2 bases remained unmatched. Looked up from germline, CDR1 is MNHEY and CDR2 is SMNVEV (reference sequence). The CDR3 DNA reads as TGTGCCAGCAGTTTCGGACAGGGATACGAGCAGTACTTC. It encodes CASSFGQGYEQYF.

The chain couples TRBV20-1 to TRBJ2-3; D gene unclear. V was cut by 6 bases and J by 4 bases, with 8 bases left in between. Germline V gives CDR1 DFQATT, CDR2 SNEGSKA (reference sequence). The CDR3 contains 11 residues. The CDR3 is CSAKVPDTQYF. CDR3 DNA sequence: TGCAGTGCCAAAGTCCCAGATACGCAGTATTTT.

J is TRBJ2-1 and V is TRBV7-9; the D is unclear. Trimming pared 7 bases from V and 12 bases from J, leaving 16 bases between. This CDR3 is 12 amino acids long. Germline CDR1 SEHNR, CDR2 FQNEAQ (reference sequence). CDR3 residues: CASTPGTDTQFF. DNA of the CDR3: TGTGCCAGCACCCCGGGCACAGATACGCAGTTCTTC.

This clonotype appeared many times. CDR3 in DNA: TGTGCCAGCAGTTTGGAGGACAGGGTAGTATCCGGGGAGCTGTTTTTT. Amino acids: CASSLEDRVVSGELFF. V is TRBV12-3 or TRBV12-4 and J is TRBJ2-2; TRBD1 matches at 8 bases. The CDR3 length is 16 residues. V shed 3 bases, J shed 6 bases, and the junction held 9 bases outside the gene matches.

The genes are TRBV6-2 or TRBV6-3 and TRBJ1-5; 8 nucleotides match TRBD1. From germline, CDR1 is MNHEY and CDR2 SVGEGT. This CDR3 spans 15 amino acids. Germline trimming cut 4 bases from V and 5 bases from J; bases unmatched to any gene: 7. CDR3 coding DNA: TGTGCCAGCAGTTCCGGACAGGGTAAGGATCAGCCCCAGCATTTT. Translated: CASSSGQGKDQPQHF.

In this sample, this clonotype turned up many times. The gene calls are TRBV4-1 and TRBJ2-7; possibly TRBD2 for D (5 bases). The CDR3 totals 12 residues. V gave up 4 bases and J gave up 5 bases, with 9 bases separating them. Germline V gene lookup returns CDR1 MGHRA and CDR2 YSYEKL. The CDR3 DNA sequence: TGCGCCAGCAGCCCCCGGGGAAACGAGCAGTACTTC. This sequence encodes CASSPRGNEQYF.

The CDR3 spells CASSPGLAGETQYF. The CDR3 bases are TGTGCCAGCAGCCCCGGACTAGCAGGAGAGACCCAGTACTTC. The V call is TRBV7-8, the J call TRBJ2-5; 8 positions agree with TRBD2. This CDR3 has 14 residues. J lost 4 bases, V lost 5 bases, and 6 bases had no gene match. The V gene's germline CDR1 is SGHVS and CDR2 FQNEAQ.

On this clonotype itself: A much larger clonotype is one base distant, so this may be a read error. The chain carries TRBV7-9 and TRBJ2-3; tentatively, D is TRBD2 (6 bases). Per germline, CDR1 SEHNR and CDR2 FQNEAQ (reference sequence). There are 13 residues in the CDR3. CDR3 sequence reads: CTSSLAEPDTQYF. In DNA, the CDR3 is TGTACCAGCAGCTTAGCGGAACCCGATACGCAGTATTTT.

In regard to this clonotype: One base away lies a much larger clone, so this may be a sequencing read error. The chain uses TRBV3-1 and TRBJ1-1; no clear D gene. V lost 4 bases to trimming and J lost 7 bases, with 10 bases between them. Per the germline V gene, CDR1 is LGHDT and CDR2 is YNNKEL (reference sequence). This CDR3 contains 12 residues. For the CDR3, the DNA is TGTGCCAGCAGCCCCCATTCAGGTGAAGCTTTCTTT. It translates to CASSPHSGEAFF.

This sequence joins TRBV20-1 and TRBJ2-1, with TRBD2 matching 11 bases. The trim removed 3 bases at V and 7 bases at J, leaving 14 bases unmatched. The CDR3 extends over 17 amino acids. CDR1 is DFQATT, CDR2 SNEGSKA, per germline (reference sequence). For the CDR3, the DNA is TGCAGTGCTAGGGTCTTCGGCCTAGCGGGGGGCCAAAATGAGCAGTTCTTC. Translation gives CSARVFGLAGGQNEQFF.

Comment on this clonotype: At one boundary the junction diverges from the germline segment, which might be a read error. This chain uses TRBV29-1 with TRBJ2-1; 7 bases fit TRBD1. Looked up from germline, CDR1 is SQVTM and CDR2 is ANQGSEA. The CDR3 sequence is 14 residues long. The CDR3 DNA follows: TGCAGCGACCTTGGGACAGACTCCTACAATGAGCGGTTCTTC. Protein sequence: CSDLGTDSYNERFF.

This clonotype was counted many times. The chain links TRBV7-2 to TRBJ2-1, with TRBD1 matching over 7 bases. V gave up 7 bases and J gave up 4 bases; unmatched junction bases: 13. Germline-derived CDR1 and CDR2 are SGHTA and FQGNSA. The CDR3 is 16 residues long. The DNA for the CDR3 is TGTGCCAGCACTTTAGGGGGCACCGCCCTATACAATGAGCAGTTCTTC. Protein: CASTLGGTALYNEQFF.

The V call is TRBV10-3, the J call TRBJ2-7; TRBD2 matches at 9 bases. V lost 7 bases to trimming and J lost 4 bases; unmatched junction nucleotides: 11. Germline CDR1 reads ENHRY; CDR2 reads SYGVKD. The CDR3 consists of 15 residues. The DNA for the CDR3 is TGTGCCATCACCCCCGGGCTAGCGGGAAGGTACGAGCAGTACTTC. This encodes CAITPGLAGRYEQYF.

This clonotype was counted a few times. This chain connects TRBV19 to TRBJ1-1, with unresolved D. The CDR3 sequence is 13 residues long. Germline values: CDR1 LNHDA, CDR2 SQIVND (reference sequence). The ends were cut back, 5 bases at V and 1 base at J, with 8 bases in the middle. The CDR3 sequence: CASSYTKNTEAFF. Written as DNA, the CDR3 is TGTGCCAGTAGTTACACCAAGAACACTGAAGCTTTCTTT. Looking up the rest from reference TRBV19 and TRBJ1-1 gives the full variable domain: DGGITQSPKYLFRKEGQNVTLSCEQNLNHDAMYWYRQDPGQGLRLIYYSQIVNDFQKGDIAEGYSVSREKKESFPLTVTSAQKNPTAFYLCASSYTKNTEAFFGQGTRLTVV.

This clonotype was detected once. V is TRBV12-1 and J is TRBJ2-7. TRBV12-1 is marked as a pseudogene. CDR3 length equals 13 residues. The CDR3 protein is CASSFEDSYEQYF. In DNA, the CDR3 is TGTGCCAGCAGTTTTGAGGACAGCTACGAGCAGTACTTC.

With regard to this clonotype: A much larger clone sits a single nucleotide away, making a read error possible. This CDR3 is CASSQARSSSNEQFF. In DNA, the CDR3 is TGCGCCAGCAGCCAAGCTCGAAGCTCCTCCAATGAGCAGTTCTTC. V is TRBV4-3 and J is TRBJ2-1; no clear D. Per germline, CDR1 LGHNA and CDR2 YSLEER. This CDR3 has 15 residues.

The chain couples TRBV5-6 to TRBJ2-7; tentatively, D is TRBD2 (6 bases). V was trimmed by 4 bases and J by 6 bases, leaving 8 bases between them. CDR3 length: 11 amino acids. The V gene's germline CDR1 is SGHDT and CDR2 YYEEEE. DNA of the CDR3: TGTGCCAGCAGCGCCGGGAGCGAGCAGTACTTC. Residues: CASSAGSEQYF.

J is TRBJ1-5 and V is TRBV10-3; no clear D. The CDR3 covers 14 residues. The V end was cut by 2 bases, the J end by 6 bases, with 11 bases between. Germline CDR1 ENHRY, CDR2 SYGVKD. In DNA, the CDR3 is TGTGCCATCAGTGAGGGTTACGGGGTTCAGCCCCAGCATTTT. It codes for CAISEGYGVQPQHF.

About this clonotype: A much larger clone is a single base away; this may be a read error. The chain recombines TRBV11-2 with TRBJ1-3; D remains unclear. This CDR3 is 14 amino acids long. CDR1 and CDR2 (germline): SGHAT, FQNNGV. Written as DNA, the CDR3 is TGTGCCAGCAGCTTAATGGGAGCTGGAAACACCATATGTTTT. Protein sequence: CASSLMGAGNTICF.

In this sample, this clonotype turned up many times. The V call is TRBV19, the J call TRBJ1-1; D possibly corresponds to TRBD1 (5 bases). Between the trimmed V and J ends, which lost 5 bases and 2 bases, there was a span of 15 bases. The CDR3 is 15 residues long. CDR1 LNHDA and CDR2 SQIVND come from the germline V gene (reference sequence). CDR3 region: CASSPRRGYNTEAFF. The CDR3 nucleotides are TGTGCCAGTAGTCCCAGGAGGGGCTATAACACTGAAGCTTTCTTT.

This chain joins TRBV20-1 and TRBJ2-7, with 7 positions matching TRBD2. Germline lookup yields CDR1 DFQATT and CDR2 SNEGSKA (reference sequence). Germline trimming cut 3 bases from V and 0 bases from J; bases unmatched to any gene: 5. The CDR3 extends over 14 amino acids. CDR3 coding DNA: TGCAGTGCTAGCGGGGGGTTGAGCTCCTACGAGCAGTACTTC. As protein: CSASGGLSSYEQYF.

This clonotype turned up a few times. The chain is built from TRBV29-1 and TRBJ2-7, with 11 bases aligning to TRBD2. The CDR3 length is 13 residues. The ends lost 5 bases at V and 4 bases at J; junction bases unmatched: 4. Germline V gives CDR1 SQVTM, CDR2 ANQGSEA. CDR3 loop: CSVSSGRNYEQYF. The CDR3 DNA is TGCAGCGTTTCTAGCGGGAGGAATTACGAGCAGTACTTC.

CDR3 sequence reads: CASSPGGSPGDTIYF. As DNA, the CDR3 is TGTGCCAGCAGCCCCGGCGGGAGCCCGGGAGACACCATATATTTT. The chain joins TRBV6-1 to TRBJ1-3; D gene ambiguous. CDR3 size: 15 residues. Between the trimmed V and J ends, which lost 6 bases and 8 bases, there was a span of 20 bases. The germline V gene has CDR1 MNHNS and CDR2 SASEGT.